One and the same sample provided the 24 T cell receptor beta chains below, sequenced in a study of blood T cells in healthy people across ages. The authors ran a second PCR of about 6 to 11 cycles using a sample-barcoded 5' primer and a J-beta primer mix. TCRdb re-derived calls from the 5' RACE reads in MiXCR, one entry per CDR3 protein. The data show 600,000 or so distinct CDR3 sequences, roughly 31% seen once. The material sequenced was blood. These receptors were collected from an elderly woman in good health.

In regard to this clonotype: This sequence may be a read error, since a much larger clone differs from it by one base. Because the CDR3's place on the DNA is in doubt, the DNA is left out and the CDR3 is given as listed by TCRdb. The rearrangement uses TRBV29-1 and TRBJ2-2; TRBD1 is the table's D call, not checked against the DNA. The length of the CDR3 is 12 amino acids, counting both ends. Germline CDR1 is SQVTM and CDR2 is ANQGSEA. The CDR3 sequence is CSVGRGTGERFF.

In its sample, this clonotype was seen a few times. Germline and junction disagree at one end, which may indicate a read error. The chain carries TRBV4-1 and TRBJ1-4; a weak D match, TRBD1 (5 bases). The CDR3 is made up of 14 amino acids. Germline V CDR1 and CDR2: MGHRA, YSYEKL. The CDR3 loop is CASRLELGDEKRFF. The CDR3 DNA follows: TGCGCCAGCAGGCTCGAGTTAGGGGATGAAAAACGGTTTTTT.

This rearrangement joins TRBV12-3 or TRBV12-4 to TRBJ2-2; 7 bases line up with TRBD2. V was pared by 2 bases and J by 7 bases, with 10 bases of the junction left unmatched. There are 16 residues in the CDR3. The chain's CDR3 is CASSLKGLGGGGELFF. As DNA, the CDR3 is TGTGCCAGCAGTTTAAAAGGACTAGGAGGAGGCGGGGAGCTGTTTTTT.

The chain has TRBV10-3 and TRBJ2-5; 7 bases line up with TRBD2. From germline, CDR1 is ENHRY and CDR2 SYGVKD. CDR3 length equals 15 residues. Losses at the gene ends were 2 bases for V and 0 bases for J; bases not matched to a gene: 3. This CDR3 is CAISENSGYQETQYF. The CDR3 DNA reads as TGTGCCATCAGTGAGAATAGCGGGTACCAAGAGACCCAGTACTTC.

Comments on this clonotype: This may be a read error: a much more frequent sequence differs by one nucleotide. The chain recombines TRBV10-3 with TRBJ1-2; D gene uncertain. There are 15 residues in the CDR3. Germline CDR1 reads ENHRY; CDR2 reads SYGVKD. The DNA for the CDR3 is TGTGTCATCAGTGAAGAAGCAGGAGGTAACTATGGCTACACCTTC. This gives the protein CVISEEAGGNYGYTF.

To note about this clonotype: A much more abundant neighbour one base away suggests this may be a read error. V is TRBV20-1 and J is TRBJ1-5; 8 positions agree with TRBD1. The CDR3 is made up of 13 amino acids. Per germline, CDR1 DFQATT and CDR2 SNEGSKA (reference sequence). After removal of 5 bases from V and 9 bases from J, the junction contained 9 bases not matched to a gene. The CDR3 DNA is TGCAGTGCTGCGCAGGGGGCTAGTCTGCCCCAGCATTTT. Translation: CSAAQGASLPQHF.

In this sample, this clonotype turned up many times. A much larger clone lies one base from this, so it may be a read error. The rearrangement uses TRBV7-8 and TRBJ2-5; 9 nucleotides match TRBD1. The V gene end was trimmed by 5 bases and the J gene end by 11 bases; junction bases not matched to a gene: 12. Germline V gene data show CDR1 as SGHVS and CDR2 as FQNEAQ. This CDR3 has 14 residues. DNA of the CDR3: TGTGCCAGCAGCATCCGGGACAGGGTCAATGAGCAGTACTTC. Translating gives CASSIRDRVNEQYF.

As for this clonotype: This clone may be a read error of a much larger clone one base away. The chain couples TRBV15 to TRBJ2-5, with a tentative D call TRBD1 (5 bases). The J call may be faulty, since TRBJ2-7 better matches the DNA end. CDR1 is LNHNV and CDR2 is YYDKDF in the germline V gene (reference sequence). The CDR3 is made up of 15 amino acids. The CDR3 DNA reads TGTGTCACCAGCAGAGATTTCAGGGTAATGAACGAGCAGTACTTC. It specifies CVTSRDFRVMNEQYF.

The chain joins TRBV6-1 to TRBJ2-1, with TRBD1 as a possible D gene (6 bases). The V gene's germline CDR1 is MNHNS and CDR2 SASEGT. The CDR3 runs to 16 residues. Trimming stripped 2 bases from V and 0 bases from J, with 11 bases between. CDR3 sequence: CASSEWGRGSYNEQFF. The CDR3 nucleotides read TGTGCCAGCAGTGAATGGGGGCGCGGCTCCTACAATGAGCAGTTCTTC.

This clonotype was counted many times. The rearrangement joins TRBV7-2 to TRBJ2-1, with D tentatively TRBD1 or TRBD2 (5 bases each). The ends were cut back, 1 base at V and 5 bases at J, with 12 bases in the middle. The CDR3 runs 15 residues. Germline assignment: CDR1 SGHTA and CDR2 FQGNSA. The CDR3: CASSLEGDRHNEQFF. Written as DNA, the CDR3 is TGTGCCAGCAGCTTAGAAGGGGACCGGCACAATGAGCAGTTCTTC. The full variable domain, with the rest looked up from reference TRBV7-2 and TRBJ2-1, is GAGVSQSPSNKVTEKGKDVELRCDPISGHTALYWYRQSLGQGLEFLIYFQGNSAPDKSGLPSDRFSAERTGGSVSTLTIQRTQQEDSAVYLCASSLEGDRHNEQFFGPGTRLTVL.

This chain uses TRBV4-3 with TRBJ2-1; 7 bases agree with TRBD2. Germline V gene sequence: CDR1 LGHNA, CDR2 YSLEER. The CDR3 runs 16 residues. Trimming removed 2 bases from V and 9 bases from J; junction bases left unmatched: 13. CDR3 residues: CASSQRGFPGGTEQFF. CDR3 in DNA: TGCGCCAGCAGCCAACGCGGATTCCCGGGGGGAACTGAGCAGTTCTTC.

This clonotype was seen at least ten times. The rearrangement links TRBV12-3 or TRBV12-4 to TRBJ2-1; TRBD1 might be the D (5 bases). Between the trimmed V and J ends, which lost 4 bases and 0 bases, there was a span of 16 bases. The CDR3 length is 17 residues. CDR3 in DNA: TGTGCCAGCAGTTCCACATTCGACAGCAGCTCCTACAATGAGCAGTTCTTC. It encodes CASSSTFDSSSYNEQFF.

A word on this clonotype: At one end the junction does not follow the germline gene, possibly because of a read error. The chain employs TRBV5-1 and TRBJ1-2, with D perhaps TRBD1 (5 bases). The CDR3 runs to 13 residues. Germline CDR1 and CDR2: SGHRS and YFSETQ. The CDR3 DNA reads TGCGCCAACAGCAATGGGACCGATTATGGCTACACCTTC. This gives the protein CANSNGTDYGYTF.

This clonotype was detected ten times or more. CDR3 sequence: CASSQEVAGGPFDEQFF. In nucleotides, the CDR3 is TGTGCCAGCAGCCAAGAGGTGGCGGGGGGGCCGTTCGATGAGCAGTTCTTC. V gene TRBV3-1 combines with J gene TRBJ2-1; 9 bases match TRBD2. Germline V gene data show CDR1 as LGHDT and CDR2 as YNNKEL (reference sequence). The CDR3 is 17 amino acids. V was clipped by 0 bases and J by 8 bases; unmatched bases: 11.

This clonotype was picked up many times. The rearrangement joins TRBV20-1 to TRBJ2-7; 7 bases agree with TRBD1. The CDR3 consists of 11 residues. Germline assignment: CDR1 DFQATT and CDR2 SNEGSKA (reference sequence). J was trimmed by 7 bases and V by 5 bases; bases with no gene match: 5. The CDR3 loop reads CSAVTGEEQYF. CDR3 DNA sequence: TGCAGTGCTGTTACAGGGGAGGAGCAGTACTTC.

This clonotype was recorded many times. The gene calls are TRBV7-6 and TRBJ1-2; D unresolved. This CDR3 contains 14 residues. Germline CDR1 and CDR2: SGHVS and FNYEAQ. V was shortened by 5 bases and J by 0 bases, with 10 bases between the two germline ends. The CDR3 DNA reads TGTGCCAGCAGCGCCAGGCTTTCTAACTATGGCTACACCTTC. Translated, it gives CASSARLSNYGYTF.

A few counts support this clonotype. A read error is possible here, since a much larger clone lies one base away. The chain couples TRBV7-9 to TRBJ2-5; TRBD2 matches 7 bases. CDR1 is SEHNR and CDR2 is FQNEAQ in the germline V gene (reference sequence). The CDR3 runs 18 residues. The J segment lost 11 bases and the V segment lost 6 bases, leaving 27 bases of the junction unmatched. The CDR3 sequence: CASSIAGLLPRSRNEQYF. In DNA, the CDR3 is TGTGCCAGCAGTATCGCGGGACTACTACCTCGCTCCCGGAATGAGCAGTACTTC.

The V gene is TRBV7-2, the J gene TRBJ2-7; either TRBD1 or TRBD2 may fit D (5 bases each). CDR1 is SGHTA and CDR2 is FQGNSA in the germline V gene. V was shortened by 1 base and J by 8 bases, with 9 bases between the two germline ends. This CDR3 contains 12 residues. In DNA, the CDR3 is TGTGCCAGCAGCTTAGACCCGGGACAGCAGTACTTC. This translates into CASSLDPGQQYF.

This clonotype was seen a handful of times. The chain links TRBV20-1 to TRBJ2-5; perhaps D is TRBD1 or TRBD2 (5 bases each). V lost 0 bases and J lost 11, with 19 bases in between. The CDR3 extends over 14 amino acids. CDR1 is DFQATT, CDR2 SNEGSKA, per germline (reference sequence). The CDR3 is CSAREPKGRNEQYF. The CDR3 coding sequence is TGCAGTGCTAGAGAACCTAAGGGACGGAATGAGCAGTACTTC.

The rearrangement joins TRBV9 to TRBJ1-1; D is perhaps TRBD1 (6 bases). The CDR3 is made up of 15 amino acids. V lost 0 bases, J lost 5 bases, and 14 bases lay in between. CDR1 and CDR2 from the germline V gene are SGDLS and YYNGEE. This CDR3 reads CASSVEPGVATEAFF. The CDR3 bases are TGTGCCAGCAGCGTAGAGCCAGGGGTAGCAACTGAAGCTTTCTTT.

The V gene is TRBV7-2, the J gene TRBJ2-7; 7 bases are shared with TRBD2. From germline, CDR1 is SGHTA and CDR2 FQGNSA. This CDR3 is 8 amino acids long. CDR3 nucleotides: TGTGCCAGCACCACCGGGGGGGTC. It translates to CASTTGGV.

This clonotype was detected only a few times. The J gene is TRBJ1-1, the V gene TRBV29-1; TRBD1 aligns across 7 bases. The CDR3 extends over 13 amino acids. V shed 5 bases and J 6 bases; nucleotides not matched to a gene: 9. Germline V gene sequence: CDR1 SQVTM, CDR2 ANQGSEA. The CDR3 loop reads CSVLRGQGAEAFF. The CDR3 bases are TGCAGCGTTTTAAGAGGCCAGGGGGCTGAAGCTTTCTTT.

This clonotype was counted at least ten times. The V gene is TRBV30, the J gene TRBJ2-3; no firm D call. Germline CDR1 and CDR2: GTSNPN and SVGIG (reference sequence). The CDR3 sequence is 13 residues long. V dropped 3 bases and J dropped 0 bases, with 7 bases sitting between them. This CDR3 is CAWSYQSTDTQYF. The CDR3, as DNA: TGTGCCTGGAGCTACCAGAGCACAGATACGCAGTATTTT.

Turning to this clonotype: This CDR3 fails to terminate in the conserved phenylalanine or tryptophan, so it likely reflects a read error. V is TRBV12-3 or TRBV12-4 and J is TRBJ1-2; D possibly corresponds to TRBD1 (5 bases). The CDR3 contains 15 residues. The V gene lost 3 bases and the J gene lost 6 bases, with 17 bases spanning the gap. The CDR3, as DNA: TGTGCCAGCAGTTTTTTTAGTCAGTGGGGGAATGGCTACACCTGC. Translation gives CASSFFSQWGNGYTC.